The 20 T cell receptor beta chains reported below all come from one sample, sequenced in a study of blood T cells in healthy people across ages. For the second PCR, which ran for roughly 7 to 11 cycles, a sample-barcoded 5' primer and a J-beta primer mix were used. TCRdb reanalysed the 5' RACE reads using MiXCR and keeps one entry per CDR3 protein. The table includes hundreds of thousands of distinct CDR3 sequences, about a third detected once. Sequencing used blood. Receptors originate from a woman aged 80 or over in good health.

The table lists this clonotype with many counts. The CDR3 protein is CASSESSGVEETQYF. In nucleotides, the CDR3 is TGTGCCAGCAGTGAATCTAGCGGGGTCGAGGAGACCCAGTACTTC. This chain links TRBV25-1 with TRBJ2-5, with 9 bases aligning to TRBD2. V lost 1 base to trimming and J lost 5 bases; unmatched junction nucleotides: 5. The CDR3 is 15 residues long. CDR1 and CDR2 (germline): MGHDK, SYGVNS.

The CDR3 loop reads CASIATGSGDTQYF. In nucleotides, the CDR3 is TGTGCCAGCATAGCGACAGGTTCGGGAGATACGCAGTATTTT. The chain recombines TRBV12-3 or TRBV12-4 with TRBJ2-3; D perhaps matches TRBD1 (6 bases). The CDR3 extends over 14 amino acids. The V end lost 7 bases, the J end lost 5 bases, and 16 bases lay between the germline ends.

V usage is TRBV30 and J usage is TRBJ1-5; TRBD1 matches at 8 bases. CDR3 length: 14 residues. Losses at the gene ends were 2 bases for V and 6 bases for J; bases not matched to a gene: 6. In germline, CDR1 is GTSNPN, CDR2 SVGIG (reference sequence). The CDR3 sequence: CAWSTGQGGQPQHF. The CDR3 bases are TGTGCCTGGAGTACCGGACAGGGAGGTCAGCCCCAGCATTTT.

The sample holds many counts of this clonotype. This chain joins TRBV28 and TRBJ1-2, with D tentatively TRBD1 (6 bases). The CDR3 spans 15 residues. V lost 7 bases, J lost 7 bases, and 22 bases lay in between. CDR1 MDHEN and CDR2 SYDVKM come from the germline V gene. CDR3 region: CASTTGARGVGGYTF. The CDR3 DNA follows: TGTGCCAGCACCACCGGGGCCAGGGGAGTGGGTGGCTACACCTTC.

Notes on this clonotype: One end of the junction varies from germline; a read error may be responsible. The chain uses TRBV20-1 and TRBJ2-7; the D gene is possibly TRBD2 (6 bases). Germline V gene sequence: CDR1 DFQATT, CDR2 SNEGSKA (reference sequence). This CDR3 contains 15 residues. CDR3 coding DNA: TGCAGTGCTAGTATATTGAGCGGGTATTCCTACAAGCAGTACTTC. It specifies CSASILSGYSYKQYF.

Comment on this clonotype: A much bigger clone sits one base away, suggesting this may be a read error. The chain uses TRBV7-9 and TRBJ2-1; D unresolved. The end of the DNA aligns better with TRBJ2-7, so the J call may be wrong. The CDR3 is 13 residues long. The germline V gene encodes CDR1 SEHNR and CDR2 FQNEAQ (reference sequence). CDR3 loop: CASSSLAYNEQYF. The DNA for the CDR3 is TGTGCCAGCAGCTCCTTGGCCTACAATGAGCAGTACTTC.

This clonotype showed up many times. The V call is TRBV2, the J call TRBJ1-2; D is unresolved. Germline assignment: CDR1 SNHLY and CDR2 FYNNEI. The CDR3 is made up of 12 amino acids. Trimming left V 4 bases short and J 4 bases short, with 7 bases between. CDR3: CASSVGFYGYTF. CDR3 DNA: TGTGCCAGCAGTGTCGGATTCTATGGCTACACCTTC.

The rearrangement joins TRBV7-9 to TRBJ2-7, with D tentatively TRBD1 (6 bases). Looked up from germline, CDR1 is SEHNR and CDR2 is FQNEAQ (reference sequence). Trimming shortened V by 3 bases and J by 2 bases, and 20 bases separated the two germline ends. The CDR3 runs 17 residues. This chain's CDR3 is CASSFVPPRGFTYEQYF. CDR3 sequence (DNA): TGTGCCAGCAGCTTTGTCCCACCAAGGGGGTTTACCTACGAGCAGTACTTC.

The chain has TRBV4-1 and TRBJ1-5; 9 positions agree with TRBD1. Germline CDR1 and CDR2: MGHRA and YSYEKL. Trimming cost V 4 bases and J 3 bases; bases outside gene matches: 10. CDR3 size: 17 residues. In nucleotides, the CDR3 is TGCGCCAGCAGCCCCGGGACAGGGAGATTTGACAATCAGCCCCAGCATTTT. Residues: CASSPGTGRFDNQPQHF.

This chain uses TRBV7-9 with TRBJ2-7; maybe TRBD2 (6 bases). There are 14 residues in the CDR3. Trimming took off 5 bases at V and 3 bases at J, with 14 bases between the two ends. In germline, CDR1 is SEHNR, CDR2 FQNEAQ (reference sequence). The CDR3 protein is CASSTTGTYYEQYF. In DNA, the CDR3 is TGTGCCAGCAGCACTACCGGGACTTACTACGAGCAGTACTTC.

This clonotype was counted many times. This rearrangement joins TRBV12-3 or TRBV12-4 to TRBJ1-2; 8 bases agree with TRBD1. CDR3 length equals 17 residues. V lost 5 bases, J lost 2 bases, and 13 bases stayed unmatched. CDR3 amino acids: CASSPHSQGALNYGYTF. DNA of the CDR3: TGTGCCAGCAGTCCACACTCCCAGGGGGCTCTGAACTATGGCTACACCTTC.

As for this clonotype: This may be a read error: a much more frequent sequence differs by one nucleotide. V usage is TRBV6-1 and J usage is TRBJ2-3; D is possibly TRBD1 or TRBD2 (6 bases each). CDR3 length equals 16 residues. Germline CDR1 reads MNHNS; CDR2 reads SASEGT. The CDR3 DNA reads TGTGCCTGCAGTGAAAGCCCTCGGGGGCGAGCAGATACGCAGTATTTT. Translating it yields CACSESPRGRADTQYF.

This clonotype was observed once. V is TRBV7-2 and J is TRBJ1-2, with 7 bases matching TRBD1. The V gene end was trimmed by 1 base and the J gene end by 4 bases; junction bases not matched to a gene: 12. The CDR3 is made up of 17 amino acids. Germline CDR1 reads SGHTA; CDR2 reads FQGNSA. DNA for the CDR3: TGTGCCAGCAGCTTAGAGTGGAAAGGGGGCGTCATCTATGGCTACACCTTC. The encoded protein is CASSLEWKGGVIYGYTF.

This clonotype was seen ten or more times. The J gene is TRBJ2-1, the V gene TRBV30; D call uncertain. From germline, CDR1 is GTSNPN and CDR2 SVGIG (reference sequence). This CDR3 is built from 13 residues. Trimming stripped 2 bases from V and 4 bases from J, with 9 bases between. The CDR3 region is CAWSRALYNEQFF. The CDR3 nucleotides are TGTGCCTGGAGTCGGGCTCTTTACAATGAGCAGTTCTTC.

This clonotype was seen ten or more times. The chain joins TRBV5-1 to TRBJ2-5; 8 nucleotides align to TRBD1. J was trimmed by 5 bases and V by 4 bases; bases with no gene match: 10. The CDR3 is made up of 15 amino acids. Germline values: CDR1 SGHRS, CDR2 YFSETQ. The CDR3 nucleotides are TGCGCCAGCAGCACGAGGACAGGGTATGGGGAGACCCAGTACTTC. This sequence encodes CASSTRTGYGETQYF. Filled out from reference TRBV5-1 and TRBJ2-5, the complete variable domain reads KAGVTQTPRYLIKTRGQQVTLSCSPISGHRSVSWYQQTPGQGLQFLFEYFSETQRNKGNFPGRFSGRQFSNSRSEMNVSTLELGDSALYLCASSTRTGYGETQYFGPGTRLLVL.

This clonotype was observed a few times. The CDR3 here is CASSRDRGTAFF. For the CDR3, the DNA is TGTGCCAGCAGCCGAGACAGGGGTACGGCTTTCTTT. The chain uses TRBV12-3 or TRBV12-4 and TRBJ1-1, with 8 bases that match TRBD1. This CDR3 spans 12 amino acids. V lost 6 bases and J lost 11; bases outside the gene matches: 8.

This clonotype was observed at least ten times. The J gene is TRBJ2-5, the V gene TRBV20-1; D gene ambiguous. There are 16 residues in the CDR3. Trimming pared 0 bases from V and 2 bases from J, leaving 16 bases between. Per the germline V gene, CDR1 is DFQATT and CDR2 is SNEGSKA (reference sequence). The CDR3 protein is CSARDSRVAGQETQYF. The CDR3 DNA is TGCAGTGCTAGAGATTCCCGGGTGGCAGGACAAGAGACCCAGTACTTC.

J is TRBJ1-2 and V is TRBV12-3 or TRBV12-4; 10 bases are shared with TRBD1. Unmatched junction bases numbered 17, after V lost 6 bases and J lost 4 bases. CDR3 length: 18 amino acids. The CDR3 bases are TGTGCCAGCAGCGCATCGGACTCCGGGACAGGGGATCTCTATGGCTACACCTTC. The encoded protein is CASSASDSGTGDLYGYTF.

Regarding this clonotype: This sequence may be a read error, since a much larger clone differs from it by one base. The V call is TRBV3-1, the J call TRBJ1-2, with TRBD1 identical over 7 bases. The CDR3 sequence is 13 residues long. The germline CDR1 and CDR2 sequences are LGHDT and YNNKEL (reference sequence). CDR3: CACSPRDSYGYTF. CDR3 coding DNA: TGTGCCTGCAGCCCGAGGGACAGCTATGGCTACACCTTC.

A remark on this clonotype: This may arise from a read error, as a much more abundant clone is one base away. The rearrangement uses TRBV20-1 and TRBJ2-3; TRBD1 matches at 10 bases. CDR1 and CDR2 from the germline V gene are DFQATT and SNEGSKA (reference sequence). CDR3 length equals 13 residues. Unmatched junction bases numbered 7, after V lost 8 bases and J lost 5 bases. CDR3 region: CSPKGQGRDTQYF. CDR3 sequence (DNA): TGCAGTCCGAAGGGACAGGGGAGAGATACGCAGTATTTT.